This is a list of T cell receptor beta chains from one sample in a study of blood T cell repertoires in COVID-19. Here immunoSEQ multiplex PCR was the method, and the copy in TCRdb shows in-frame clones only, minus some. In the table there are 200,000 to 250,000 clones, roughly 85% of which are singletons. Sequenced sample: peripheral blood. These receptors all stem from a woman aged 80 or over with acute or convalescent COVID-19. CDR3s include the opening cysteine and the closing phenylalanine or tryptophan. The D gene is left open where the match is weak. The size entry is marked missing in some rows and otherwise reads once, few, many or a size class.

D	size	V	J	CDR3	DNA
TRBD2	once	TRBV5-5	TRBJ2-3	CASSLLGGGAIDTQYF	TGTGCCAGCAGCTTGTTGGGCGGGGGGGCCATAGATACGCAGTATTTT
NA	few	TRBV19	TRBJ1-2	CASSRTDYGYTF	TGTGCCAGTAGTAGGACAGATTATGGCTACACCTTC
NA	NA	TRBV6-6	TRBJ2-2	CACTENTGELFF	TGTGCCTGCACAGAGAACACCGGGGAGCTGTTTTTT
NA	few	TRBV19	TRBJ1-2	CASSPGVVAYGYTF	TGTGCCAGTAGTCCGGGGGTGGTAGCGTATGGCTACACCTTC
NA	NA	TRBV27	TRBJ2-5	CASSTRSTGGGETQYF	TGTGCCAGCAGTACCCGGTCCACAGGGGGGGGAGAGACCCAGTACTTC
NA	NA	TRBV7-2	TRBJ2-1	CASSRAGVSYNEQFF	TGTGCCAGCAGCCGGGCAGGGGTTTCCTACAATGAGCAGTTCTTC
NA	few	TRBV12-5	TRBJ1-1	CASGLNSGGALDTEAFF	TGTGCTAGTGGTTTGAACTCCGGGGGGGCGCTGGACACTGAAGCTTTCTTT
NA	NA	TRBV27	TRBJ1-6	CASSVAVANSPLHF	TGTGCCAGCAGTGTTGCCGTAGCTAATTCACCCCTCCACTTT
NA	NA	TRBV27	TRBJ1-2	CASSPRGGYGYTF	TGTGCCAGCAGTCCGAGGGGGGGCTATGGCTACACCTTC
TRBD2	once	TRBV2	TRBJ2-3	CASSEAVAGGLDTQYF	TGTGCCAGCAGTGAAGCAGTAGCGGGGGGGCTAGATACGCAGTATTTT
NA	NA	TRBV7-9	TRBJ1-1	CASSLDQGRTEAFF	TGTGCCAGCAGCTTAGACCAGGGAAGGACTGAAGCTTTCTTT
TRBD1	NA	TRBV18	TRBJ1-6	CASSRTTGFNSPLHF	TGTGCCAGCTCACGGACGACAGGGTTTAATTCACCCCTCCACTTT
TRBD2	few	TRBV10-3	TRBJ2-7	CAITKGLAETYEQYF	TGTGCCATCACCAAGGGACTAGCGGAAACCTACGAGCAGTACTTC
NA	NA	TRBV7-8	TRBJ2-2	CASSLEGAGNTGELFF	TGTGCCAGCAGCTTAGAAGGGGCTGGTAACACCGGGGAGCTGTTTTTT
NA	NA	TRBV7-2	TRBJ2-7	CASSLMQGGEQYF	TGTGCCAGCAGCTTAATGCAGGGAGGCGAGCAGTACTTC
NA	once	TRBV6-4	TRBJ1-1	CASSDTTQGRAFF	TGTGCCAGCAGTGACACGACGCAGGGTCGAGCTTTCTTT
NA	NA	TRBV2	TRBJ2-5	CASTPNTHKETQYF	TGTGCCAGCACTCCCAACACCCACAAAGAGACCCAGTACTTC
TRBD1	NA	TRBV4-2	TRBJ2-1	CASSTGTGEPEQFF	TGTGCCAGCAGCACCGGGACAGGGGAACCCGAGCAGTTCTTC
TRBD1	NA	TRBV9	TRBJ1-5	CASSDRGLAGDQPQHF	TGTGCCAGCAGCGACAGGGGGCTCGCTGGGGATCAGCCCCAGCATTTT
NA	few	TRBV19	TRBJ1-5	CASSPAGLNNQPQHF	TGTGCCAGTAGCCCGGCTGGGCTTAACAATCAGCCCCAGCATTTT
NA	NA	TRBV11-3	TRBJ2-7	CASSLPPHYEQYF	TGTGCCAGCAGCTTACCCCCCCATTACGAGCAGTACTTC
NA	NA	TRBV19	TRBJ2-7	CASSIDPRVTYEQYF	TGTGCCAGTAGTATAGACCCCAGGGTAACCTACGAGCAGTACTTC
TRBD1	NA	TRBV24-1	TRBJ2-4	CATSDLGQENIQYF	TGTGCCACCAGTGACCTTGGACAGGAAAACATTCAGTACTTC
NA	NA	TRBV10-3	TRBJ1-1	CAISESLAGNTEAFF	TGTGCCATCAGTGAGTCCCTCGCAGGGAACACTGAAGCTTTCTTT
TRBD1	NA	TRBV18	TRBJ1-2	CASSEGQGDGYTF	TGTGCCAGCTCAGAAGGACAGGGAGATGGCTACACCTTC
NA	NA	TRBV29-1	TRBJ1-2	CSGLNGRPGGGYTF	TGCAGCGGCCTCAACGGAAGGCCCGGGGGGGGCTACACCTTC
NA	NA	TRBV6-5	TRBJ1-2	CASKTSGTYTYGYTF	TGTGCCAGCAAAACTTCTGGGACATATACGTATGGCTACACCTTC
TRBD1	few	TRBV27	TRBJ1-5	CASSERQGINQPQHF	TGTGCCAGCAGTGAAAGACAGGGAATCAATCAGCCCCAGCATTTT